The 21 T cell receptor beta chains listed next were all sequenced from one sample in a study of blood T cell repertoires in COVID-19. The table came from immunoSEQ multiplex PCR; TCRdb's copy has only in-frame clones and leaves some out. Here the sample spans roughly 36,000 clones, 75% to 90% being singletons. Sequenced sample: peripheral blood. These receptor sequences come from a man older than 75 with active COVID-19.

V gene TRBV6-1 combines with J gene TRBJ2-5; D perhaps matches TRBD2 (6 bases). Germline V gene data show CDR1 as MNHNS and CDR2 as SASEGT. The CDR3 is 16 amino acids. Between the trimmed V and J ends, which lost 2 bases and 1 base, there was a span of 14 bases. Written as DNA, the CDR3 is TGTGCCAGCAGTGAAAGGGCTAGCGCCACCCAAGAGACCCAGTACTTC. This translates into CASSERASATQETQYF.

In its sample, this clone was seen a few times. This chain connects TRBV5-4 to TRBJ1-2; 8 positions agree with TRBD1. The germline V gene has CDR1 SGHNT and CDR2 YYREEE (reference sequence). CDR3 length equals 18 residues. J gave up 2 bases and V 1 base, and 13 bases lay outside the gene matches. The CDR3 reads CASSLLGGQGARNYGYTF. CDR3 DNA: TGTGCCAGCAGCTTGTTGGGCGGTCAGGGGGCAAGAAACTATGGCTACACCTTC.

The chain has TRBV12-3 or TRBV12-4 and TRBJ2-7; no firm D call. Trimming took 8 bases from V and 2 from J, leaving 10 bases between them. The CDR3 is 12 residues long. For the CDR3, the DNA is TGTGCCAGCGGCCCCTCTCCCTACGAGCAGTACTTC. The encoded protein is CASGPSPYEQYF.

V usage is TRBV7-6 and J usage is TRBJ2-5; 9 nucleotides line up with TRBD1. Germline V gives CDR1 SGHVS, CDR2 FNYEAQ. The CDR3 extends over 15 amino acids. Trimming cost V 4 bases and J 2 bases; bases outside gene matches: 5. DNA for the CDR3: TGTGCCAGCAGCTCCGGGACAGGGACACAAGAGACCCAGTACTTC. This codes for CASSSGTGTQETQYF.

The chain joins TRBV5-4 to TRBJ2-2; the match to TRBD2 covers 8 bases. Germline V lookup: CDR1 SGHNT, CDR2 YYREEE (reference sequence). V gave up 0 bases and J gave up 7 bases; unmatched junction bases: 5. CDR3 size: 15 residues. CDR3 sequence reads: CASSLAGGPFGELFF. CDR3 DNA: TGTGCCAGCAGCTTGGCGGGAGGGCCTTTCGGGGAGCTGTTTTTT.

This clone has just one count. The junction does not match germline at one end; this may be a read error. The gene calls are TRBV10-3 and TRBJ1-4; 9 nucleotides match TRBD1. Germline CDR1 is ENHRY and CDR2 is SYGVKD. CDR3 size: 12 residues. The DNA of the CDR3 is TGTGCCATCAGTGAGGGGGACAGGGCGTCGGTTTTT. Translating it yields CAISEGDRASVF.

This chain uses TRBV9 with TRBJ1-2, with 7 bases identical to TRBD1. Germline assignment: CDR1 SGDLS and CDR2 YYNGEE. Germline trimming cut 4 bases from V and 8 bases from J; bases unmatched to any gene: 8. CDR3 length: 13 residues. The DNA of the CDR3 is TGTGCCAGCAGCACCCGAGACAGGGAAGGCTACACCTTC. It codes for CASSTRDREGYTF.

The V and J genes are TRBV18 and TRBJ1-4; no definite D call. This CDR3 has 15 residues. Trimming removed 2 bases at V and 2 bases at J, with 9 bases between. CDR1 is KGHSH, CDR2 LQKENI, per germline. DNA for the CDR3: TGTGCCAGCTCACCAAGAACGGTGACTAATGAAAAACTGTTTTTT. This encodes CASSPRTVTNEKLFF.

This clone was picked up a small number of times. The chain carries TRBV28 and TRBJ1-2; TRBD1 is a possible D gene (6 bases). The germline V and J ends were trimmed by 6 bases and 4 bases, with 12 bases remaining between them. This CDR3 region has 13 residues. In germline, CDR1 is MDHEN, CDR2 SYDVKM. The DNA of the CDR3 is TGTGCCAGCAGCAACGACAGGATCTATGGCTACACCTTC. This translates into CASSNDRIYGYTF.

The V gene is TRBV11-2, the J gene TRBJ2-3, with D perhaps matching TRBD2 (6 bases). Per germline, CDR1 SGHAT and CDR2 FQNNGV. Trimming cost V 1 base and J 6 bases, with 23 bases left between them. CDR3 size: 18 residues. The CDR3: CASSLGGGRASGGDTQYF. The CDR3 DNA sequence: TGTGCCAGCAGCTTAGGGGGAGGCAGAGCCTCCGGAGGTGATACGCAGTATTTT.

The V gene is TRBV5-1, the J gene TRBJ2-1, with TRBD2 matching over 11 bases. V lost 1 base, J lost 6 bases, and 9 bases stayed unmatched. The germline V gene encodes CDR1 SGHRS and CDR2 YFSETQ. CDR3 size: 17 residues. CDR3 bases: TGCGCCAGCAGCTTGACTAGCGGGAGCCCTAGTCTCAATGAGCAGTTCTTC. Its translation is CASSLTSGSPSLNEQFF.

This clone was seen just once. The rearrangement uses TRBV15 and TRBJ1-6, with 7 bases identical to TRBD1. The ends lost 4 bases at V and 6 bases at J; junction bases unmatched: 6. CDR1 and CDR2 from the germline V gene are LNHNV and YYDKDF (reference sequence). The CDR3 sequence is 15 residues long. The CDR3 coding sequence is TGTGCCACCAGCACCAAGACAGGGCTTAATTCACCCCTCCACTTT. Protein sequence: CATSTKTGLNSPLHF.

CDR3 amino acids: CASSIGVRVNEQFF. The CDR3 DNA sequence: TGTGCCAGTAGTATTGGGGTGCGGGTTAATGAGCAGTTCTTC. This chain links TRBV19 with TRBJ2-1; the D gene is possibly TRBD2 (5 bases). The CDR3 totals 14 residues. CDR1 is LNHDA, CDR2 SQIVND, per germline (reference sequence). The germline V and J ends were trimmed by 3 bases and 7 bases, with 13 bases remaining between them.

The CDR3 region has the DNA TGTGCCAGCAGTTACTACCAGGGGCGCAGCTCTGGGGCCAACGTCCTGACTTTC. Translating it yields CASSYYQGRSSGANVLTF. The chain links TRBV6-2 or TRBV6-3 to TRBJ2-6; TRBD1 might be the D (6 bases). This CDR3 is 18 amino acids long. V was pared by 1 base and J by 0 bases, with 13 bases between. Germline values: CDR1 MNHEY, CDR2 SVGEGT.

The chain carries TRBV5-1 and TRBJ1-1, with D perhaps matching TRBD1 (6 bases). Per germline, CDR1 SGHRS and CDR2 YFSETQ. Trimming left V 0 bases short and J 8 bases short, with 20 bases between. The CDR3 covers 16 residues. The CDR3 is CASSLVGGALSHEAFF. Written as DNA, the CDR3 is TGCGCCAGCAGCTTGGTTGGGGGGGCGCTTTCCCACGAAGCTTTCTTT.

V and J are TRBV11-2 and TRBJ1-6, with D possibly matching TRBD1 (6 bases). The V gene's germline CDR1 is SGHAT and CDR2 FQNNGV. CDR3 length equals 15 residues. Between the trimmed V and J ends, which lost 5 bases and 6 bases, there was a span of 14 bases. CDR3 region: CASSPTGQLNSPLHF. The DNA for the CDR3 is TGTGCCAGCAGCCCCACCGGACAGCTTAATTCACCCCTCCACTTT.

The chain is built from TRBV3-1 (or the pseudogene TRBV3-2) and TRBJ2-7; perhaps TRBD2 as D (5 bases). With 1 base removed from V and 0 bases from J, the gap between germline ends came to 13 bases. Per the germline V gene, CDR1 is LGHDT and CDR2 is YNNKEL (reference sequence). This CDR3 spans 16 amino acids. CDR3 in DNA: TGTGCCAGCAGCCAAGGTCTGAGGGCCAGCTCCTACGAGCAGTACTTC. Protein sequence: CASSQGLRASSYEQYF.

This clone was recorded once. J is TRBJ2-2 and V is TRBV27; TRBD1 matches at 7 bases. Germline values: CDR1 MNHEY, CDR2 SMNVEV (reference sequence). After removal of 3 bases from V and 0 bases from J, the junction contained 1 base not matched to a gene. There are 15 residues in the CDR3. The CDR3, as DNA: TGTGCCAGCAGTTTCGGGACAGCGAACACCGGGGAGCTGTTTTTT. Translation: CASSFGTANTGELFF.

The chain employs TRBV4-3 and TRBJ1-2, with D perhaps TRBD1 (6 bases). V gave up 0 bases and J gave up 0 bases, with 17 bases separating them. CDR1 and CDR2 from the germline V gene are LGHNA and YSLEER. This CDR3 comprises 18 residues. The CDR3 DNA reads TGCGCCAGCAGCCAAGATCGCTTCCTAACAGGGACTAACTATGGCTACACCTTC. Protein sequence: CASSQDRFLTGTNYGYTF.

The V and J genes are TRBV28 and TRBJ2-3, with 14 bases aligning to TRBD2. Germline-derived CDR1 and CDR2 are MDHEN and SYDVKM. The V gene end was trimmed by 6 bases and the J gene end by 3 bases; junction bases not matched to a gene: 11. The CDR3 totals 18 residues. CDR3 sequence reads: CASSPGTSGSWETDTQYF. The DNA of the CDR3 is TGTGCCAGCAGCCCCGGGACTAGCGGGAGTTGGGAAACAGATACGCAGTATTTT.

The chain recombines TRBV6-5 with TRBJ2-7, with 8 bases matching TRBD2. J gave up 3 bases and V 0 bases, and 4 bases lay outside the gene matches. The CDR3 is made up of 15 amino acids. CDR1 MNHEY and CDR2 SVGAGI come from the germline V gene. The CDR3 DNA sequence: TGTGCCAGCAGTTACTCGATCACTAGCGGCTACGAGCAGTACTTC. Translating gives CASSYSITSGYEQYF.